This T cell receptor (beta chain) was identified in a study of cytomegalovirus exposure and HLA in healthy donors (dated by TCRdb to 2017 to 2019). Regarding the research as a whole: An earlier analysis of more than 550 of the donors reported about 280 Gb of sequence data and 100 million to 120 million unique TCR beta sequences obtained from approximately 180 million T cells. Donor age, sex, ethnicity and CMV serostatus were compiled together with the repertoire data. A handful of DR-DQ haplotypes were treated as single units for association and clustering because of strong linkage in the cohort. HLA typing included class I and class II loci at four-digit resolution. Among the roughly 380 genotyped donors, under 90% belonged to the genetic ancestry cluster associated with self-reported Caucasian donors. In the later analysis, no new phenotypic data were used to find candidate immune exposures; instead, reliance was placed on TCR beta sequences and their occurrence across donors. About 280 gigabases of sequencing data and around 80 million unique TCR sequences made up an early release that covered 640 HLA-typed donors. A later analysis re-examined previously published TCR beta repertoires from over 500 donors and added high-resolution HLA genotyping to investigate patterns of TCR occurrence. All discovery cohort repertoires had been generated using a single sequencing platform. The number of donors typed differed by locus, with roughly 629-640 for A, B, C, DRB1 and DQB1, around 500 for DQA1, 600 to 610 for DPA1, and 400 to 490 for DPB1. To predict cytomegalovirus infection status, the study combined high-throughput TCR immunosequencing, statistical association of individual TCRs with disease status, and machine learning. The aim of the study was to test whether cataloging public T cell receptors could identify signatures of past pathogen exposure. In addition to the first cohort of approximately 650 subjects, a separate validation cohort of 120 different subjects was used. Using immunosequencing, the study profiled T cell repertoires from 640 or so subjects and related those repertoires to cytomegalovirus serostatus. In a later genetic analysis, genome-wide SNP genotypes for about 60% of the 666 donors were used, and that subset was treated as a discovery cohort. Among about 370 genotyped donors of the cohort, an average of approximately 220,000 unique TCR beta nucleotide sequences was sequenced per donor, of which about 18% were non-productive. To decide whether each TCR beta V gene segment behaved as functional or pseudogenic, an earlier analysis of fewer than 750 of the donors relied on high-throughput TCR beta sequencing. Beyond this particular receptor, the publication reports: Most CMV-associated TCR beta chains appeared to be HLA-restricted in a later analysis, and the HLA associations seemed to be driven largely by CMV exposure. A later genetic analysis associated a missense DCLRE1C variant with V-gene and J-gene trimming of TCR beta chains, and an independent cohort replicated the association. When HLA alleles, especially DR and DQ, strongly co-occurred, TCR associations were difficult to assign to individual alleles. Cytomegalovirus status was reported to be diagnosed by the classifier with high specificity and sensitivity in both the original and validation cohorts. A cluster of highly shared sequence variants was judged likely to represent a technical artifact of the sequencing pipeline. Because counts were too low, about 18 rarely observed V segments, including chromosome 9 orphons, were excluded from the earlier analysis of 587 of the donors. The presence/absence analyses assumed that sequencing depth was roughly uniform across donors, and that assumption may not be true. An earlier analysis of approximately 500 of the donors showed that most TCR beta V segments appeared in productive rearrangements either about 90% or about 30% of the time, which broadly matched IMGT annotations. HLA typing was unavailable for some donors at each locus, so association tests used only the typed subset. In vitro tests confirmed that a few of the cytomegalovirus-associated TCR beta chains recognize cytomegalovirus antigens. A later analysis found that HLA-associated TCR beta chains were more clonally expanded and had lower generation probabilities than equally common non-associated chains. It was suggested by the authors that the approach could potentially be generalized to other disease states and immunological phenotypes. In this cohort, only TCR beta chains were sequenced, and detectable features were limited by the absence of alpha or paired-chain data. A total of fewer than 200 TCR beta chains were listed by the study as associated with cytomegalovirus. A later genetic analysis reported fewer N-insertions in productive TCRs among donors in an Asian-associated ancestry cluster than the roughly 700-donor mean. Several of the top co-occurrence clusters appeared to be linked to parvovirus B19, influenza, CMV and Epstein-Barr virus, according to a later analysis. A further reported finding was that TCR beta sequences accurately predicted the HLA-A and HLA-B alleles for most subjects in the first cohort. While some public TCRs were present in many individuals, most TCR sequences turned up only very rarely across donors. For the cohort, immune exposure information was limited to CMV serostatus. In a later analysis, TCR association rates were found to vary across HLA loci, with the most associated TCRs seen for DRB1 alleles and the fewest for HLA-C alleles. Some IMGT-functional V segments, including TRBV6-2 and TRBV6-3, could not be told apart with the 87-base-pair reads, so those segments were excluded. In a later analysis, over 15,000 TCR beta sequences were associated with specific HLA alleles at a false discovery rate of 0.05. Correlated functional status among segregating V segments might reflect linkage disequilibrium, but an unknown experimental factor could not be ruled out.

To note about this clone: Its target antigen remains unknown.

The CDR3 spans 12 residues, from the cysteine through the phenylalanine. CDR3 DNA only is kept here, 36 bases in frame from base 1. Trimming costs V 11 bases and J 3 bases, and their ends lie 11 bases apart. According to the germline V gene, CDR1 reads MNHNS and CDR2 reads SASEGT. The cohort comprised around 700 healthy bone marrow donors. At the time of sampling, all cohort members were nominally healthy, though unrecorded immune exposures were likely present. The donor was CMV seronegative and was included in the group of 352 seronegative cohort members. Each donor provided a peripheral blood sample, and peripheral blood mononuclear cells were used for TCR beta sequencing. The Qiagen DNeasy Blood Extraction Kit was used to extract genomic DNA from the blood cell samples. Receptor amplification or capture employed the immunoSEQ multiplex PCR assay. For the multiplex PCR, a mixture combining 60 forward primers for TCR Vbeta segments and 13 reverse primers for TCR Jbeta segments was used. A multiplex PCR assay on genomic DNA amplified the CDR3 region of rearranged TCR beta genes. Amplified TCR beta libraries were sequenced as 87-base-pair reads on the Illumina HiSeq System. Processing in the source paper ran as follows. A later analysis counted tens of millions of unique TCR beta chains across the 700 or so repertoires, and some 12 million of these chains were shared by at least two donors. Raw reads were error-corrected and collapsed into unique sequences with a nearest-neighbor algorithm that merged closely related sequences to remove PCR and sequencing errors. V, D and J gene segments were assigned by aligning CDR3 sequences to IMGT reference sequences. Each retained sequence needed at least a six-nucleotide match to both a V gene segment and a J gene segment. Rearrangements were called productive when the CDR3 lacked stop codons and stayed in frame with V and J; all others were non-productive. CDR3 was defined according to IMGT convention as the region running from the second conserved V-encoded cysteine to the conserved J-encoded phenylalanine. In an earlier analysis of around 540 of the donors, sequences lacking an unambiguous match to a single V gene segment were excluded. An earlier analysis of fewer than 650 of the donors classified V segments as functional when productive rearrangements were above 56.7% and as segregating when the standard deviation between donors was above 5%. To diagnose cytomegalovirus status from the catalog of TCR beta chain sequences, a statistical classification framework was built. A later analysis assigned V and J genes by comparing TCR nucleotide sequences with IMGT/GENE-DB human TR gene sequences. Using the TCRdist pipeline, a later analysis assigned CDR3 sequences along with most-parsimonious VDJ recombination scenarios. A later analysis defined each TCR beta chain by its CDR3 amino acid sequence plus V-gene family, and excluded reads lacking a unique V-gene family. As a way to deal with suspected cross-contamination and a sequencing artifact, a later analysis dropped 500 to 700 nucleotide sequences that were highly shared and had low generation probability. For each public chain, a later analysis derived a clonal expansion index from normalized ranks of inferred template counts within each repertoire. In a later analysis, generation probabilities were computed with a VDJ recombination model fitted to out-of-frame rearrangements, and the resulting probabilities were checked against IGoR. A later analysis scored TCR-TCR, TCR-HLA and TCR-CMV co-occurrence with hypergeometric tests, applying a repertoire-size bias correction to TCR pairs. In a later analysis, false discovery rates were estimated by permuting HLA or CMV assignments 20 times. In a later analysis, co-occurring TCRs were grouped using DBSCAN, with TCRdist sequence similarity added in when clustering inside HLA-allele-positive subsets. Co-occurrence clustering excluded repertoires with fewer than 30,000 or more than 120,000 public chains, plus five with anomalous nucleotide sharing. TCRdb carries this immuneACCESS record with in-frame sequences only. Its versions omit some clonotypes, under half of them owing to an unresolved V gene in the studies checked, with the rest unexplained. Clone size and the V and J calls come from that table; the DNA yielded D and trimming. The table kept for this sample lists 100,000 to 150,000 clones. About 2.7% of the sample is taken by the ten largest.

Input material: PBMCs. This TCR came from a man aged 25-45 years in good health and CMV-seronegative. The chain is encoded by TRBV6-1 joined to TRBJ1-5, with TRBD1 as a weak D call on 6 bases. The nucleotide sequence reads TGTGCCGGCCAGGGGCCCAATCAGCCCCAGCATTTT. This encodes CAGQGPNQPQHF.